This record concerns one TCR beta chain sequence. What it binds is not known. This entry belongs to a study of cytomegalovirus exposure and HLA in healthy donors. Amplification used 60 Vbeta primers and 13 Jbeta primers. Clones were read by immunoSEQ multiplex PCR, and TCRdb kept only the in-frame ones, dropping some. Of some 130,000 clones listed, roughly four fifths were seen once; the top ten hold 1.8%. Broader study findings: Researchers catalogued approximately 170 TCR beta chains as cytomegalovirus-associated.

Regarding donors, all were healthy bone marrow donors. CDR1 is SGHNT and CDR2 is YYREEE in the germline V gene (reference sequence). This CDR3 is 16 amino acids long. V shed 7 bases and J shed 4 bases, with 22 bases lying between them. Sequences were obtained from PBMCs. This clonotype was obtained from a woman between 45 and 65 years old in good health and CMV-seronegative. The chain links TRBV5-4 to TRBJ2-3, with D possibly TRBD1 on 5 matching bases. The CDR3 loop is CASFDNGQGGPDTQYF. As DNA, the CDR3 is TGTGCCAGCTTTGACAATGGGCAGGGTGGCCCAGATACGCAGTATTTT.